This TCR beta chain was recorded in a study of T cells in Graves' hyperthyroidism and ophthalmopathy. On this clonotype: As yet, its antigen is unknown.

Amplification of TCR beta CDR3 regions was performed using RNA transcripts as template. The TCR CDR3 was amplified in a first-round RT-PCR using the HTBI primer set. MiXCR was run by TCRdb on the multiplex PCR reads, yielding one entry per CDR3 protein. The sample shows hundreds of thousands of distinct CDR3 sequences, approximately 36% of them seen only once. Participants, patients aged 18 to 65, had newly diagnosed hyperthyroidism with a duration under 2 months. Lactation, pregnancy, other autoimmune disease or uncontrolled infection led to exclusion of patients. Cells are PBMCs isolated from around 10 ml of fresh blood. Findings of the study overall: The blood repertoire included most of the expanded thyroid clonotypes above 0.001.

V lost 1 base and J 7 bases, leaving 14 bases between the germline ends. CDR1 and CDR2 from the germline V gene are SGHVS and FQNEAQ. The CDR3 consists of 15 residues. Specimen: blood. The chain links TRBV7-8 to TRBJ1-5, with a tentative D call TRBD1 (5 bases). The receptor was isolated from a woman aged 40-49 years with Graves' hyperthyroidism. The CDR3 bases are TGTGCCAGCAGCTTAGGCTCAGGGTCAGGACAGCCCCAGCATTTT. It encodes CASSLGSGSGQPQHF.